The T cell receptor (beta chain) described here comes from a study of blood T cell repertoires in COVID-19. Authors' data handling: Researchers report that nucleated cell counts were estimated from reference gene primer amplification. Data came from immunoSEQ multiplex PCR; TCRdb stores just in-frame clones and leaves some out. V and J calls and clone size are copied from that table; D and trimming were computed from the DNA. The table lists fewer than 80,000 clones, almost 90% of them singletons. This clonotype originated in a woman in her forties or fifties with active or convalescent COVID-19. The sequencing input was peripheral blood.

CDR3 amino acids: CASSLQGNYEQYF. The CDR3 region has the DNA TGTGCCAGCTCACTGCAGGGTAACTACGAGCAGTACTTC. The J gene is TRBJ2-7, the V gene TRBV18; perhaps TRBD1 as D (5 bases). This CDR3 region has 13 residues. V lost 4 bases, J lost 3 bases, and 10 bases lay in between. CDR1 is KGHSH, CDR2 LQKENI, per germline.